These 32 T cell receptor beta chains originate from one sample sequenced in a study of CD8 T cells in ankylosing spondylitis. Each CDR3 protein gets one entry after TCRdb re-called the 5' RACE reads with MiXCR. The sample yields around 340,000 distinct CDR3 sequences, 20% to 25% seen once. The sequencing input was blood, either unsorted or a sorted T cell fraction (not recorded which). The receptors come from a male donor with ankylosing spondylitis or in good health (not recorded which).

The chain uses TRBV20-1 and TRBJ2-7; 7 nucleotides agree with TRBD2. CDR1 and CDR2 from the germline V gene are DFQATT and SNEGSKA (reference sequence). This CDR3 spans 15 amino acids. V was pared by 4 bases and J by 2 bases, with 11 bases of the junction left unmatched. CDR3 residues: CSATWGGTDAYEQYF. In DNA form, the CDR3 reads TGCAGTGCTACCTGGGGGGGGACGGATGCCTACGAGCAGTACTTC.

This clonotype was seen more than once but under ten times. The J gene is TRBJ2-2, the V gene TRBV5-1; D unclear. Deletions cut 1 base from V and 4 bases from J, with 11 bases between. The V gene's germline CDR1 is SGHRS and CDR2 YFSETQ. The CDR3 has 15 residues. CDR3 sequence reads: CASSLSWPGTGELFF. CDR3 nucleotides: TGCGCCAGCAGCTTGTCGTGGCCCGGCACCGGGGAGCTGTTTTTT. Combining the CDR3 with reference TRBV5-1 and TRBJ2-2 gives the whole variable domain KAGVTQTPRYLIKTRGQQVTLSCSPISGHRSVSWYQQTPGQGLQFLFEYFSETQRNKGNFPGRFSGRQFSNSRSEMNVSTLELGDSALYLCASSLSWPGTGELFFGEGSRLTVL.

This clonotype was counted between two and nine times. The chain uses TRBV27 and TRBJ1-3; no firm D call. The ends were cut back, 7 bases at V and 3 bases at J, with 10 bases in the middle. This CDR3 is 13 amino acids long. Germline V gene data show CDR1 as MNHEY and CDR2 as SMNVEV (reference sequence). CDR3 DNA sequence: TGTGCCAGCAAGACGCCAAGTGGAAACACCATATATTTT. Its protein product is CASKTPSGNTIYF.

The CDR3 here is CASSLVGSNIGLTEQYF. As DNA, the CDR3 is TGCGCCAGCAGCTTGGTGGGGAGCAACATCGGCCTGACCGAGCAGTACTTC. The J gene is TRBJ2-7, the V gene TRBV5-1; D might be TRBD2 (5 bases). This CDR3 spans 17 amino acids. The V gene's germline CDR1 is SGHRS and CDR2 YFSETQ. V dropped 0 bases and J dropped 6 bases, with 22 bases sitting between them. Full variable domain (remainder filled in from reference TRBV5-1 and TRBJ2-7): KAGVTQTPRYLIKTRGQQVTLSCSPISGHRSVSWYQQTPGQGLQFLFEYFSETQRNKGNFPGRFSGRQFSNSRSEMNVSTLELGDSALYLCASSLVGSNIGLTEQYFGPGTRLTVT.

This rearrangement joins TRBV3-1 to TRBJ2-1, with 8 bases that match TRBD2. This CDR3 comprises 15 residues. Germline V gene data show CDR1 as LGHDT and CDR2 as YNNKEL (reference sequence). J gave up 5 bases and V 7 bases, and 10 bases lay outside the gene matches. CDR3 bases: TGTGCCAGCACCCTTATAAGCGGGGGCCACAATGAGCAGTTCTTC. Its protein is CASTLISGGHNEQFF.

This clonotype appeared a few times. The chain employs TRBV6-2 or TRBV6-3 and TRBJ2-2; 8 bases map to TRBD2. V was pared by 1 base and J by 1 base, with 14 bases of the junction left unmatched. From germline, CDR1 is MNHEY and CDR2 SVGEGT. The CDR3 runs to 20 residues. The CDR3: CASSYLEWGSGTVNTGELFF. The CDR3, as DNA: TGTGCCAGCAGTTACTTAGAATGGGGTAGCGGGACGGTGAACACCGGGGAGCTGTTTTTT.

The V and J genes are TRBV10-3 and TRBJ2-5, with D perhaps assigned TRBD1 or TRBD2 (5 bases each). CDR1 and CDR2 from the germline V gene are ENHRY and SYGVKD. The CDR3 is 14 amino acids. The ends were cut back, 5 bases at V and 2 bases at J, with 12 bases in the middle. CDR3 amino acids: CAISTRDPQETQYF. DNA of the CDR3: TGTGCCATCAGTACCAGGGACCCGCAAGAGACCCAGTACTTC.

The rearrangement uses TRBV7-9 and TRBJ2-7; 7 nucleotides align to TRBD1. Germline trimming cut 5 bases from V and 4 bases from J; bases unmatched to any gene: 5. The CDR3 spans 13 residues. CDR1 is SEHNR and CDR2 is FQNEAQ in the germline V gene (reference sequence). Here the CDR3 reads CASSTDRVYEQYF. In DNA form, the CDR3 reads TGTGCCAGCAGCACTGACAGGGTATACGAGCAGTACTTC.

This clonotype was seen only a few times. The chain employs TRBV29-1 and TRBJ2-3; TRBD1 aligns across 9 bases. Trimming at V came to 1 base and at J to 2 bases, leaving 4 bases not matched to a gene. Germline lookup yields CDR1 SQVTM and CDR2 ANQGSEA. This CDR3 comprises 15 residues. CDR3 in amino acids: CSVEGRDRATDTQYF. The CDR3 nucleotides are TGCAGCGTTGAAGGAAGGGACAGGGCCACAGATACGCAGTATTTT.

This clonotype was seen a few times. The rearrangement joins TRBV20-1 to TRBJ1-6; 9 bases are a match to TRBD1. CDR3 length: 14 residues. Per germline, CDR1 DFQATT and CDR2 SNEGSKA (reference sequence). Trimming removed 3 bases from V and 7 bases from J; junction bases left unmatched: 4. The CDR3 bases are TGCAGTGCTAGCCGGACAGGGGAAAATTCACCCCTCCACTTT. This codes for CSASRTGENSPLHF.

The rearrangement links TRBV4-1 to TRBJ2-3; 8 nucleotides align to TRBD1. In germline, CDR1 is MGHRA, CDR2 YSYEKL. This CDR3 region has 16 residues. The V and J ends lost 1 base and 9 bases, in that order; junction bases with no gene match: 12. The CDR3 protein is CASSQAPAGGERTQYF. The CDR3 region has the DNA TGCGCCAGCAGCCAAGCGCCGGCAGGGGGCGAAAGAACGCAGTATTTT.

This sequence joins TRBV20-1 and TRBJ2-3; D is ambiguous. Looked up from germline, CDR1 is DFQATT and CDR2 is SNEGSKA (reference sequence). The CDR3 has 15 amino acids. The V end was cut by 0 bases, the J end by 3 bases, with 13 bases between. CDR3: CSARDVSLGTDTQYF. In nucleotides, the CDR3 is TGCAGTGCTAGAGATGTGTCCCTTGGGACAGATACGCAGTATTTT.

This clonotype was counted only a few times. This sequence joins TRBV10-2 and TRBJ1-6, with D possibly TRBD1 on 5 matching bases. CDR1 is WSHSY, CDR2 SAAADI, per germline. The germline V and J ends were trimmed by 4 bases and 7 bases, with 14 bases remaining between them. The CDR3 runs 15 residues. CDR3 protein: CASSGETELNSPLHF. In nucleotides, the CDR3 is TGCGCCAGCAGTGGGGAGACAGAACTCAATTCACCCCTCCACTTT.

The sample holds a few counts of this clonotype. The J gene is TRBJ2-7, the V gene TRBV5-6, with D maybe TRBD2 (6 bases). V lost 2 bases, J lost 9 bases, and 15 bases lay in between. The CDR3 sequence is 13 residues long. Per the germline V gene, CDR1 is SGHDT and CDR2 is YYEEEE. The CDR3 region has the DNA TGTGCCAGCAGCTTCGGGACTGGGAGCGGGCAGTACTTC. It codes for CASSFGTGSGQYF.

This clonotype has more than one count but fewer than ten. The rearrangement uses TRBV29-1 and TRBJ2-1; D is tentatively TRBD1 or TRBD2 (6 bases each). The CDR3 has 15 residues. Germline CDR1 and CDR2: SQVTM and ANQGSEA. V lost 0 bases and J 5 bases, leaving 14 bases between the germline ends. Here the CDR3 reads CSVEEGGREDNEQFF. The DNA for the CDR3 is TGCAGCGTTGAAGAGGGGGGCAGGGAGGACAATGAGCAGTTCTTC.

This chain joins TRBV12-3 or TRBV12-4 and TRBJ2-7, with 8 bases that match TRBD1. The J segment lost 2 bases and the V segment lost 7 bases, leaving 7 bases of the junction unmatched. The CDR3 loop spans 14 amino acids. The CDR3 DNA is TGTGCCAGCACCAACCCGGACAGGGCCTACGAGCAGTACTTC. This gives the protein CASTNPDRAYEQYF.

This clonotype was detected only a few times. A much more abundant neighbour one base away suggests this may be a read error. V and J are TRBV11-1 and TRBJ1-6, with D perhaps matching TRBD1 (5 bases). This CDR3 is 18 amino acids long. Germline V gene sequence: CDR1 SGHAT, CDR2 FQDESV (reference sequence). For the CDR3, the DNA is TGTGCCTGCAGCGTCGGTAAGGGGCAGAGCTCCTATAATTCACCCCTCCACTTT. Residues: CACSVGKGQSSYNSPLHF.

This chain links TRBV12-5 with TRBJ2-2, with 9 bases lining up with TRBD1. This CDR3 spans 15 amino acids. Trimming removed 5 bases from V and 4 bases from J; junction bases left unmatched: 5. The V gene's germline CDR1 is LGHNT and CDR2 FRNRAP. In nucleotides, the CDR3 is TGTGCTAGTGGTCCGGGGACAGGGACCACCGGGGAGCTGTTTTTT. Protein sequence: CASGPGTGTTGELFF. The variable domain in full, with the rest retrieved from reference TRBV12-5 and TRBJ2-2, is DARVTQTPRHKVTEMGQEVTMRCQPILGHNTVFWYRQTMMQGLELLAYFRNRAPLDDSGMPKDRFSAEMPDATLATLKIQPSEPRDSAVYFCASGPGTGTTGELFFGEGSRLTVL.

This clonotype showed up just a few times. The chain combines TRBV29-1 with TRBJ2-1; possibly TRBD2 for D (6 bases). The CDR3 contains 14 residues. The germline CDR1 and CDR2 sequences are SQVTM and ANQGSEA. Between the trimmed V and J ends, which lost 4 bases and 3 bases, there was a span of 13 bases. The CDR3 loop is CSVVGLGGYNEQFF. In DNA, the CDR3 is TGCAGCGTTGTGGGGCTGGGGGGCTACAATGAGCAGTTCTTC.

The CDR3 coding sequence is TGTGCCAGCAGCGACCCAACCGGGACCCAGTACTTC. This sequence encodes CASSDPTGTQYF. The genes are TRBV9 and TRBJ2-5, with D hard to call. Germline V gene data show CDR1 as SGDLS and CDR2 as YYNGEE. The CDR3 loop spans 12 amino acids. V lost 3 bases and J lost 7, with 10 bases in between.

The table lists this clonotype with a few counts. V usage is TRBV4-1 and J usage is TRBJ2-7; D ambiguous. This CDR3 has 15 residues. Trimming pared 0 bases from V and 1 base from J, leaving 10 bases between. Germline assignment: CDR1 MGHRA and CDR2 YSYEKL. The CDR3 sequence: CASSQDRQESYEQYF. CDR3 nucleotide sequence: TGCGCCAGCAGCCAAGATAGGCAGGAATCCTACGAGCAGTACTTC.

This chain connects TRBV9 to TRBJ2-3, with a tentative D call TRBD2 (5 bases). Germline CDR1 SGDLS, CDR2 YYNGEE. CDR3 length: 16 residues. V was pared by 4 bases and J by 3 bases, with 18 bases between. CDR3 sequence (DNA): TGTGCCAGCAGCCCCATTACGAGCCCGGGGACAGATACGCAGTATTTT. Its protein product is CASSPITSPGTDTQYF.

This clonotype was seen a handful of times. J is TRBJ2-7 and V is TRBV29-1; unclear D gene. The CDR3 extends over 13 amino acids. V lost 1 base and J 2 bases, leaving 9 bases between the germline ends. Per the germline V gene, CDR1 is SQVTM and CDR2 is ANQGSEA. CDR3 amino acids: CSVEGRQTYEQYF. The CDR3 DNA follows: TGCAGCGTTGAAGGGCGTCAGACCTACGAGCAGTACTTC.

This clonotype was seen ten or more times. The chain uses TRBV15 and TRBJ2-3, with 10 positions matching TRBD1. The V gene's germline CDR1 is LNHNV and CDR2 YYDKDF (reference sequence). Trimming at V came to 0 bases and at J to 5 bases, leaving 11 bases not matched to a gene. The CDR3 is 18 amino acids. The CDR3 nucleotides are TGTGCCACCAGCAGAGATGGGGGGACAGGGGTGCTCGGAGATACGCAGTATTTT. Translated: CATSRDGGTGVLGDTQYF.

The rearrangement joins TRBV11-1 to TRBJ2-7, with TRBD1 identical over 12 bases. This CDR3 has 19 residues. The J segment lost 2 bases and the V segment lost 4 bases, leaving 15 bases of the junction unmatched. The germline gives CDR1 SGHAT, CDR2 FQDESV (reference sequence). CDR3 loop: CASSSPEWDRGLGPYEQYF. For the CDR3, the DNA is TGTGCCAGCAGCTCACCAGAATGGGACAGGGGGCTGGGGCCCTACGAGCAGTACTTC. Looking up the rest from reference TRBV11-1 and TRBJ2-7 gives the full variable domain: EAEVAQSPRYKITEKSQAVAFWCDPISGHATLYWYRQILGQGPELLVQFQDESVVDDSQLPKDRFSAERLKGVDSTLKIQPAELGDSAMYLCASSSPEWDRGLGPYEQYFGPGTRLTVT.

Here the CDR3 reads CASSFADSTYEQYF. CDR3 nucleotide sequence: TGTGCCAGCAGCTTCGCCGACAGTACCTACGAGCAGTACTTC. This sequence joins TRBV7-2 and TRBJ2-7, with D maybe TRBD1 (5 bases). The V gene's germline CDR1 is SGHTA and CDR2 FQGNSA. The CDR3 loop spans 14 amino acids. The V end was cut by 3 bases, the J end by 2 bases, with 11 bases between.

The chain couples TRBV14 to TRBJ2-2, with D possibly being TRBD1 or TRBD2 (5 bases each). The CDR3 loop spans 14 amino acids. V dropped 0 bases and J dropped 7 bases, with 9 bases sitting between them. Germline CDR1 is SGHDN and CDR2 is FVKESK. The CDR3 loop reads CASSQDGGIGELFF. The CDR3 DNA sequence: TGTGCCAGCAGCCAAGATGGGGGAATCGGGGAGCTGTTTTTT.

The chain has TRBV18 and TRBJ2-1; 8 nucleotides agree with TRBD2. Germline V lookup: CDR1 KGHSH, CDR2 LQKENI. The CDR3 covers 16 residues. The V segment lost 0 bases and the J segment 10 bases; nucleotides outside the gene matches: 11. CDR3 DNA sequence: TGTGCCAGCTCACCACCTTCAGGACTAGCTGCGTTCGAGCAGTTCTTC. Translating it yields CASSPPSGLAAFEQFF.

Concerning this clonotype itself: One end of the junction varies from germline; a read error may be responsible. The chain links TRBV4-1 to TRBJ2-7; 11 positions match TRBD2. CDR1 is MGHRA and CDR2 is YSYEKL in the germline V gene. The CDR3 contains 14 residues. The CDR3 DNA reads as TGTGCCAGCAGCCAAGGACTAGCGGGTTACGAGCAGTACTTC. Protein: CASSQGLAGYEQYF.

The chain carries TRBV30 and TRBJ2-7; 10 nucleotides agree with TRBD1. This CDR3 contains 15 residues. V was clipped by 2 bases and J by 3 bases; unmatched bases: 7. The germline V gene has CDR1 GTSNPN and CDR2 SVGIG (reference sequence). CDR3 amino acids: CAWSSDRDRGYEQYF. The CDR3 DNA reads TGTGCCTGGAGTTCCGATCGGGACAGGGGCTACGAGCAGTACTTC.

This clonotype was detected once. The chain couples TRBV5-6 to TRBJ2-3; D possibly corresponds to TRBD1 (6 bases). V shed 0 bases and J shed 5 bases, with 10 bases lying between them. CDR3 size: 14 residues. Germline CDR1 SGHDT, CDR2 YYEEEE. Here the CDR3 DNA reads TGTGCCAGCAGCTTGGGGACAGTGCGAGATACGCAGTATTTT. Translated, it gives CASSLGTVRDTQYF.

By proportion, this clonotype is medium-sized (0.01 to 0.1%). V gene TRBV20-1 combines with J gene TRBJ1-6; 7 nucleotides agree with TRBD1. V was pared by 6 bases and J by 9 bases, with 11 bases of the junction left unmatched. This CDR3 contains 14 residues. Looked up from germline, CDR1 is DFQATT and CDR2 is SNEGSKA (reference sequence). The DNA for the CDR3 is TGCAGTGCCCAACCGGGGACAGAATTTTCACCCCTCCACTTT. This sequence encodes CSAQPGTEFSPLHF.